A single sample gave rise to the 10 T cell receptor beta chains below, sequenced in a study of CD8 T cells in Susac syndrome. An input of roughly 0.5 to 1 ug of RNA was subjected to reverse transcription using random hexamers. TCRdb re-analysed the immunoSEQ multiplex PCR reads in MiXCR, keeping a single row per CDR3 protein. This table holds 250,000 to 300,000 distinct CDR3 sequences, approximately 85% found once. Sequencing was carried out using CD8+ T cells from PBMCs. The receptors originated from a human donor with multiple sclerosis.

In DNA form, the CDR3 reads TGTGCCAGCAGTTTCGGACAGACTTTTACAGATACGCAGTATTTT. Translated, it gives CASSFGQTFTDTQYF. This chain links TRBV27 with TRBJ2-3; TRBD1 might be the D (6 bases). Trimming took 3 bases from V and 3 from J, leaving 13 bases between them. CDR1 MNHEY and CDR2 SMNVEV come from the germline V gene (reference sequence). The CDR3 totals 15 residues.

The table lists this clonotype with a few counts. J is TRBJ1-5 and V is TRBV27; maybe TRBD1 (6 bases). V was trimmed by 2 bases and J by 1 base, leaving 9 bases between them. The V gene's germline CDR1 is MNHEY and CDR2 SMNVEV (reference sequence). The CDR3 spans 15 residues. The chain's CDR3 is CASSLGGGSNQPQHF. The CDR3 DNA is TGTGCCAGCAGTTTAGGGGGCGGAAGCAATCAGCCCCAGCATTTT.

This chain links TRBV19 with TRBJ2-1; TRBD1 is a possible D gene (6 bases). The CDR3 has 17 residues. Germline V CDR1 and CDR2: LNHDA, SQIVND (reference sequence). The germline V and J ends were trimmed by 5 bases and 7 bases, with 24 bases remaining between them. CDR3 coding DNA: TGTGCCAGTAGTGGGGGCCTTAGCGACGAAGGGCGAAATGAGCAGTTCTTC. Protein sequence: CASSGGLSDEGRNEQFF.

The chain combines TRBV6-1 with TRBJ2-2; 10 nucleotides agree with TRBD2. Trimming removed 4 bases from V and 4 bases from J; junction bases left unmatched: 3. Germline values: CDR1 MNHNS, CDR2 SASEGT. The CDR3 has 15 residues. The CDR3 here is CASSGSGRATGELFF. CDR3 sequence (DNA): TGTGCCAGCAGTGGAAGCGGGAGGGCCACCGGGGAGCTGTTTTTT.

The rearrangement uses TRBV6-1 and TRBJ2-7, with 11 bases that match TRBD2. CDR1 MNHNS and CDR2 SASEGT come from the germline V gene. The CDR3 is made up of 15 amino acids. The ends lost 4 bases at V and 3 bases at J; junction bases unmatched: 5. CDR3 region: CASSGTTSGSYEQYF. Here the CDR3 DNA reads TGTGCCAGCAGTGGGACAACTAGCGGGAGCTACGAGCAGTACTTC.

This chain connects TRBV4-1 to TRBJ1-5, with 7 bases that match TRBD1. The ends lost 0 bases at V and 5 bases at J; junction bases unmatched: 4. The CDR3 runs to 15 residues. Germline CDR1 reads MGHRA; CDR2 reads YSYEKL. This CDR3 is CASSQDLQGDQPQHF. The DNA of the CDR3 is TGCGCCAGCAGCCAAGATCTTCAGGGGGATCAGCCCCAGCATTTT.

This chain joins TRBV29-1 and TRBJ2-7; TRBD2 matches 7 bases. Trimming removed 2 bases from V and 2 bases from J; junction bases left unmatched: 6. CDR1 is SQVTM, CDR2 ANQGSEA, per germline. This CDR3 comprises 14 residues. The CDR3 region is CSVELASGAYEQYF. CDR3 nucleotides: TGCAGCGTTGAATTGGCTAGCGGAGCCTACGAGCAGTACTTC.

This clonotype has just a few counts. The V and J genes are TRBV28 and TRBJ2-7; D unresolved. Per germline, CDR1 MDHEN and CDR2 SYDVKM. The V and J ends lost 5 bases and 3 bases respectively, with 8 bases between them. This CDR3 spans 12 amino acids. Here the CDR3 reads CASSDKSYEQYF. The CDR3 bases are TGTGCCAGCAGTGACAAAAGCTACGAGCAGTACTTC.

The rearrangement joins TRBV27 to TRBJ1-5; TRBD1 matches at 8 bases. CDR1 MNHEY and CDR2 SMNVEV come from the germline V gene (reference sequence). The J segment lost 4 bases and the V segment lost 6 bases, leaving 5 bases of the junction unmatched. This CDR3 has 14 residues. The CDR3: CASRLGTGNQPQHF. The CDR3 nucleotides are TGTGCCAGCAGGCTCGGGACAGGTAATCAGCCCCAGCATTTT.

The chain recombines TRBV14 with TRBJ2-5, with D maybe TRBD1 (5 bases). Germline V gene sequence: CDR1 SGHDN, CDR2 FVKESK. The CDR3 is 15 residues long. V lost 2 bases and J lost 9, with 19 bases in between. This CDR3 is CASSQSTRAIKAQYF. The CDR3 region has the DNA TGTGCCAGCAGCCAATCTACCAGGGCAATTAAGGCCCAGTACTTC.